The entry below gives a single T cell receptor (beta chain) sequence along with its context. Its antigen is not known. PCR involved 60 Vbeta and 13 Jbeta primers. Generated by immunoSEQ multiplex PCR, the TCRdb table keeps only in-frame clones and is missing some. Among 150,000 to 170,000 clones listed, approximately 72% were seen once. The data were taken from a study of cytomegalovirus exposure and HLA in healthy donors. Overall study results and limits: Overall, roughly 160 TCR beta chains were annotated as cytomegalovirus-associated. Earlier analysis found most TCR beta V segments productive about 87% or about 30% of the time. An Asian-associated ancestry cluster reportedly showed fewer N-insertions than the approximately 690-donor mean in a later analysis.

The sequenced sample consisted of PBMCs. The clonotype originates from a young man in good health and CMV-seronegative.

The CDR3 coding sequence is TGTGCCAGCAGTTTATCGATAGTAGCGGGAGGTATGGGCACCGGGGAGCTGTTTTTT. This sequence encodes CASSLSIVAGGMGTGELFF. This rearrangement joins TRBV27 to TRBJ2-2; 10 nucleotides agree with TRBD2. The ends lost 0 bases at V and 4 bases at J; junction bases unmatched: 11. The CDR3 consists of 19 residues. From germline, CDR1 is MNHEY and CDR2 SMNVEV (reference sequence).